What follows is one T cell receptor beta chain and its context. The CDR3 has 17 amino acids. CDR1 and CDR2 from the germline V gene are SGDLS and YYNGEE. The ends lost 3 bases at V and 8 bases at J; junction bases unmatched: 13. The data originate from a study of blood T cell repertoires in COVID-19. Study background: Sites across the United States, Italy and Spain contributed samples from acute and convalescent COVID-19. PBMCs, B-cell-depleted T cells, or T cells were the source of the cDNA or gDNA that made up the material.

In the original workflow: Cell counts per sample came from amplifying reference gene primers. The assay was immunoSEQ multiplex PCR, and TCRdb's table has in-frame clones only and misses some. The V and J calls and clone size are taken from that table; D and trimming were inferred from the DNA. The repertoire holds approximately 76,000 clones, with about 89% as singletons. The sample comprised peripheral blood. The chain carries TRBV9 and TRBJ2-1; 11 bases map to TRBD2. The sequence came from a woman aged 55-70 years with acute or convalescent COVID-19. The CDR3 nucleotides are TGTGCCAGCAGCGGGGGCACCCTTAGCGGGGGGGCCCATGAGCAGTTCTTC. This encodes CASSGGTLSGGAHEQFF.